This T cell receptor (beta chain) was documented in a study of Graves' ophthalmopathy and Graves' hyperthyroidism. Whole-study results and caveats: The blood repertoire also included most expanded thyroid clonotypes above 0.001 frequency. The model's ophthalmopathy progression predictions had roughly 69% sensitivity and roughly 72% specificity.

This clonotype was counted ten times or more. Its cognate antigen is unknown. Germline loops: CDR1 SGHRS, CDR2 YFSETQ. This CDR3 region has 15 residues. V lost 0 bases and J 5 bases, leaving 12 bases between the germline ends. Transcripts of RNA were the source for amplifying TCR beta CDR3 regions. HTBI primers were employed in first-round RT-PCR, then a second-round multiplex PCR followed. TCRdb fed the multiplex PCR reads into MiXCR, producing one record per CDR3 protein. Of some 400,000 distinct CDR3 sequences in the sample, around 20% were seen once. The receptor's source is a young woman with Graves' ophthalmopathy. Sequenced input: peripheral blood. The chain employs TRBV5-1 and TRBJ2-4; TRBD1 might be the D (6 bases). The DNA of the CDR3 is TGCGCCAGCAGCTTGGTGGGGGCCAGACAAAACATTCAGTACTTC. It codes for CASSLVGARQNIQYF.